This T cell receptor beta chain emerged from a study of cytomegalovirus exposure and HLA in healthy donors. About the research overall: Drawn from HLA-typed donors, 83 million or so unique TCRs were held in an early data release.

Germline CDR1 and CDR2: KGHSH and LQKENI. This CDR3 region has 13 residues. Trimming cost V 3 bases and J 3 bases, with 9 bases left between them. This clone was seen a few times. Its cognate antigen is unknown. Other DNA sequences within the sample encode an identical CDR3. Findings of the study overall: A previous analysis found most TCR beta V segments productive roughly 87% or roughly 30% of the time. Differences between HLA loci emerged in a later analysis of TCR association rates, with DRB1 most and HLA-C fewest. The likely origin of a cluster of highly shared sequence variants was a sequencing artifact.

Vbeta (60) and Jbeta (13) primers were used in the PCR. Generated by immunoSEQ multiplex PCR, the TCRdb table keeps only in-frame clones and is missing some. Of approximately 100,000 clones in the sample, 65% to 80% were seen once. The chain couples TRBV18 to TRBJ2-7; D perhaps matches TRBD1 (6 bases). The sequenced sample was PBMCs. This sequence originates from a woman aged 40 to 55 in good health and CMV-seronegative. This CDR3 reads CASSPGQNYEQYF. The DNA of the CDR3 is TGTGCCAGCTCACCTGGACAGAACTACGAGCAGTACTTC.